These 18 T cell receptor beta chains share one sample of origin, sequenced in a study of TIL therapy for anti-PD-1-resistant metastatic lung cancer (dated by TCRdb to the early 2020s). Using bias-controlled multiplex PCR with the immunoSEQ v3 hsTCRB kit, the TCR beta CDR3 regions were amplified from genomic DNA. TCRdb re-hosts the immuneACCESS table, in-frame sequences only. Its copies lack some clones; in the studies checked, an unresolved V gene accounts for under half of them, and the cause for the rest is not known. The sample table records about 50,000 clones; 80% to 90% of these occur just once. The top ten clonotypes cover 4% to 6% of the sample. Interpreted using the paper, the time point label stands for: pre-treatment sample, taken before nivolumab and TIL therapy. The sequencing here drew on blood, taken at baseline. These receptors were taken from a person aged 25 to 79 with non-small cell lung cancer.

The J gene is TRBJ2-2, the V gene TRBV30, with 8 bases that match TRBD1. Trimming removed 3 bases from V and 6 bases from J; junction bases left unmatched: 9. CDR1 and CDR2 (germline): GTSNPN, SVGIG (reference sequence). This CDR3 is 15 amino acids long. In nucleotides, the CDR3 is TGTGCCTGGAGCGGACAGGGAATCTTTTCCGGGGAGCTGTTTTTT. Its translation is CAWSGQGIFSGELFF.

V gene TRBV7-9 combines with J gene TRBJ2-3; perhaps TRBD2 as D (6 bases). Trimming stripped 5 bases from V and 6 bases from J, with 18 bases between. The CDR3 is made up of 15 amino acids. Per germline, CDR1 SEHNR and CDR2 FQNEAQ (reference sequence). CDR3 residues: CASSTNAGPSDTQYF. The CDR3 coding sequence is TGTGCCAGCAGCACAAACGCGGGACCCTCCGATACGCAGTATTTT.

The V gene is TRBV6-5, the J gene TRBJ2-7; D unresolved. V was shortened by 0 bases and J by 2 bases, with 14 bases between the two germline ends. Germline V gene sequence: CDR1 MNHEY, CDR2 SVGAGI. The CDR3 consists of 16 residues. CDR3: CASSYSRSQGPYEQYF. CDR3 nucleotides: TGTGCCAGCAGTTACTCGAGATCCCAAGGGCCCTACGAGCAGTACTTC.

The chain joins TRBV3-1 (or the pseudogene TRBV3-2) to TRBJ1-1, with 7 bases matching TRBD1. V trimming: 3 bases; J trimming: 10 bases; junction bases outside the gene matches: 5. This CDR3 has 12 amino acids. Germline CDR1 reads LGHDT; CDR2 reads YNNKEL (reference sequence). The CDR3 here is CASSQTGPGAFF. As DNA, the CDR3 is TGTGCCAGCAGCCAGACAGGGCCCGGAGCTTTCTTT.

The rearrangement links TRBV6-2 or TRBV6-3 to TRBJ1-3; weak D call: TRBD1 (5 bases). CDR1 is MNHEY and CDR2 is SVGEGT in the germline V gene. V gave up 2 bases and J gave up 4 bases, with 9 bases separating them. The CDR3 spans 14 residues. Here the CDR3 reads CASSYGTRGNTIYF. The CDR3 DNA reads TGTGCCAGCAGTTACGGGACGAGGGGAAACACCATATATTTT.

The J gene is TRBJ2-2, the V gene TRBV24-1; D remains unclear. Germline CDR1 reads KGHDR; CDR2 reads SFDVKD. The CDR3 is made up of 12 amino acids. Trimming left V 6 bases short and J 4 bases short, with 5 bases between. The CDR3 reads CATSYGTGELFF. The CDR3 DNA is TGTGCCACCAGTTACGGCACCGGGGAGCTGTTTTTT.

V and J are TRBV5-1 and TRBJ2-3, with D possibly being TRBD2 (6 bases). CDR1 is SGHRS, CDR2 YFSETQ, per germline. Trimming pared 7 bases from V and 2 bases from J, leaving 11 bases between. The CDR3 sequence is 13 residues long. CDR3 nucleotides: TGCGCCAGCGGGCTAGCGTTCACAGATACGCAGTATTTT. Residues: CASGLAFTDTQYF.

This clone was found once. The gene calls are TRBV29-1 and TRBJ2-7, with 11 bases fitting TRBD2. The V segment lost 6 bases and the J segment 2 bases; nucleotides outside the gene matches: 6. Germline V gene lookup returns CDR1 SQVTM and CDR2 ANQGSEA. There are 14 residues in the CDR3. The CDR3 protein is CSVTGLAATYEQYF. CDR3 nucleotides: TGCAGCGTGACGGGACTAGCGGCCACCTACGAGCAGTACTTC.

The chain joins TRBV23-1 to TRBJ2-7; D uncertain. TRBV23-1 is classed as an ORF, of uncertain function. The CDR3 is 12 residues long. The ends were cut back, 2 bases at V and 3 bases at J, with 5 bases in the middle. The CDR3 spells CASSQGNYEQYF. Written as DNA, the CDR3 is TGCGCCAGCAGTCAAGGGAACTACGAGCAGTACTTC.

The gene calls are TRBV10-2 and TRBJ1-4, with 7 positions matching TRBD1. CDR3 length equals 15 residues. Looked up from germline, CDR1 is WSHSY and CDR2 is SAAADI. V lost 10 bases to trimming and J lost 2 bases; unmatched junction nucleotides: 10. CDR3: CATKRGGRTNEKLFF. The CDR3 coding sequence is TGCGCCACTAAGAGAGGGGGCAGGACTAATGAAAAACTGTTTTTT.

The chain recombines TRBV9 with TRBJ1-5, with D tentatively TRBD1 (6 bases). The CDR3 sequence is 14 residues long. V shed 0 bases and J shed 7 bases, with 11 bases lying between them. Germline V gene sequence: CDR1 SGDLS, CDR2 YYNGEE. Here the CDR3 reads CASSVGQGSQPQHF. CDR3 coding DNA: TGTGCCAGCAGCGTAGGTCAGGGGTCCCAGCCCCAGCATTTT.

This chain links TRBV28 with TRBJ2-1, with 7 bases aligning to TRBD1. V lost 5 bases to trimming and J lost 2 bases; unmatched junction nucleotides: 6. The CDR3 runs to 15 residues. Germline values: CDR1 MDHEN, CDR2 SYDVKM. The CDR3 DNA sequence: TGTGCCAGCAGTCAAGACAGGGTCCCCTACAATGAGCAGTTCTTC. Translating gives CASSQDRVPYNEQFF.

This clone was observed a single time. The V gene is TRBV7-3, the J gene TRBJ2-6; 9 bases align to TRBD1. Germline assignment: CDR1 SGHTA and CDR2 FQGTGA. Trimming cost V 5 bases and J 2 bases; bases outside gene matches: 7. The CDR3 runs to 17 residues. The CDR3 here is CASSPGQGWAGANVLTF. CDR3 in DNA: TGTGCCAGCAGCCCCGGACAGGGGTGGGCTGGGGCCAACGTCCTGACTTTC. Filled out from reference TRBV7-3 and TRBJ2-6, the complete variable domain reads GAGVSQTPSNKVTEKGKYVELRCDPISGHTALYWYRQSLGQGPEFLIYFQGTGAADDSGLPNDRFFAVRPEGSVSTLKIQRTERGDSAVYLCASSPGQGWAGANVLTFGAGSRLTVL.

The chain combines TRBV29-1 with TRBJ1-1; D is undetermined. The CDR3 sequence is 11 residues long. Germline CDR1 SQVTM, CDR2 ANQGSEA. The V end was cut by 4 bases, the J end by 7 bases, with 10 bases between. CDR3 loop: CSVGLAGEAFF. The CDR3 DNA is TGCAGCGTTGGGCTAGCTGGTGAAGCTTTCTTT.

The rearrangement links TRBV6-5 to TRBJ2-7, with a weak D call TRBD1 (5 bases). This CDR3 spans 13 amino acids. CDR1 is MNHEY, CDR2 SVGAGI, per germline. V gave up 8 bases and J gave up 1 base, with 12 bases separating them. Here the CDR3 DNA reads TGTGCCAGCGCCCCAGGGCCTTCCTACGAGCAGTACTTC. As protein: CASAPGPSYEQYF.

This sequence joins TRBV27 and TRBJ1-5, with 10 bases that match TRBD1. Germline V gene data show CDR1 as MNHEY and CDR2 as SMNVEV (reference sequence). This CDR3 region has 14 residues. J gave up 2 bases and V 6 bases, and 1 base lay outside the gene matches. The CDR3 nucleotides read TGTGCCAGCAGGGGGACAGGGGGCAATCAGCCCCAGCATTTT. Protein sequence: CASRGTGGNQPQHF.

V usage is TRBV12-3 or TRBV12-4 and J usage is TRBJ2-5; a possible D gene is TRBD1 (5 bases). With 5 bases removed from V and 3 bases from J, the gap between germline ends came to 10 bases. The CDR3 loop spans 13 amino acids. DNA for the CDR3: TGTGCCAGCAGTCAGACAGAGAAAGAGACCCAGTACTTC. Its protein product is CASSQTEKETQYF.

The chain is built from TRBV2 and TRBJ2-7; the match to TRBD1 covers 9 bases. CDR1 is SNHLY and CDR2 is FYNNEI in the germline V gene. Trimming took 4 bases from V and 4 from J; bases not matched to a gene: 11. The CDR3 is 16 residues long. CDR3 nucleotide sequence: TGTGCCAGCAGTGGATCCCTCGGGACAGGGCCTTACGAGCAGTACTTC. Encoded protein: CASSGSLGTGPYEQYF.